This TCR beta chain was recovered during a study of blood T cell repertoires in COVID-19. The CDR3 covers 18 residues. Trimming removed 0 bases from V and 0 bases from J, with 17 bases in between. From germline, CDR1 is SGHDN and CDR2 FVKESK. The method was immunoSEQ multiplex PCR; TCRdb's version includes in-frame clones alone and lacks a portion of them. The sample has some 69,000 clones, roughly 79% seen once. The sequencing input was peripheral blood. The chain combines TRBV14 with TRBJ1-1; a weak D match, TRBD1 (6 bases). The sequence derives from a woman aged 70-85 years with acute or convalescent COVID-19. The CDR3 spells CASSQDWGGVRLNTEAFF. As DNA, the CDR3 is TGTGCCAGCAGCCAAGATTGGGGGGGCGTGAGGCTGAACACTGAAGCTTTCTTT.